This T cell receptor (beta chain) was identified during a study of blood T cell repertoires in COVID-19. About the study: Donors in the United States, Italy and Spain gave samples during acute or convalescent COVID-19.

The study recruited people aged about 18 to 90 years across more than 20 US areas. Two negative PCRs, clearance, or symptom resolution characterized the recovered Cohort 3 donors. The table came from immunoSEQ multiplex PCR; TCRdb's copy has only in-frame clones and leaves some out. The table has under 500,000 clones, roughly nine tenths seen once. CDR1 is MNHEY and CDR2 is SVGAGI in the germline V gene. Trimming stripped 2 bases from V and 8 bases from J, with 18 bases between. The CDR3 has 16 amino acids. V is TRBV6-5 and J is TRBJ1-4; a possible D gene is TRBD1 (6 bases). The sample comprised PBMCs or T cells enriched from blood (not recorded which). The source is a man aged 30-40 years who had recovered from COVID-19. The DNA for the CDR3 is TGTGCCAGCAGTTACAGGTTTGACACACAGGGAGAAAAACTGTTTTTT. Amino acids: CASSYRFDTQGEKLFF.